This entry concerns a single T cell receptor beta chain. The data derive from a study of T cell responses to AZD1222 COVID-19 vaccine. The V and J ends lost 3 bases and 3 bases, in that order; junction bases with no gene match: 1. CDR3 length equals 14 residues. Per the germline V gene, CDR1 is SEHNR and CDR2 is FQNEAQ (reference sequence). Repertoires were generated with immunoSEQ multiplex PCR, while TCRdb's copy carries only in-frame clones and drops some. In the table there are 95,000 to 150,000 clones, roughly 90% of which are singletons. V and J are TRBV7-9 and TRBJ2-5; 10 bases agree with TRBD1. This receptor was obtained from an adult in good health. The sample was peripheral blood, taken on day 0 of AZD1222 vaccination. For the CDR3, the DNA is TGTGCCAGCAGCTTCGGGACAGGGGAAGAGACCCAGTACTTC. It is translated as CASSFGTGEETQYF.